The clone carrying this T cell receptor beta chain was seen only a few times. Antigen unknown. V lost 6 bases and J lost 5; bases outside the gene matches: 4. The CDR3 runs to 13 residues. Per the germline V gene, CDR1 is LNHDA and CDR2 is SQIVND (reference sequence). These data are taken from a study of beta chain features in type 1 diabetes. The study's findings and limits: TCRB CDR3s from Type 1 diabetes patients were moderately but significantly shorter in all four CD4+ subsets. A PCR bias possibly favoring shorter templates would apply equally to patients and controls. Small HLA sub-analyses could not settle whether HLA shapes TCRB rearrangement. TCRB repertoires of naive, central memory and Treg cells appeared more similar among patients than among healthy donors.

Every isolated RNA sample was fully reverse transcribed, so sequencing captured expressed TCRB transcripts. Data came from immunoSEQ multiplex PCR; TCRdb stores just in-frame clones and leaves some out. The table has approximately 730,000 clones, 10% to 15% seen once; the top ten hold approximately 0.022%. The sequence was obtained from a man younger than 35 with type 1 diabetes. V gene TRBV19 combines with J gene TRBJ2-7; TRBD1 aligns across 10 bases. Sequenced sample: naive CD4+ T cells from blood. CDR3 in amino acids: CASRDRGWDEQYF. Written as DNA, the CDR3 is TGTGCCAGTAGGGACAGGGGGTGGGACGAGCAGTACTTC.